This entry concerns a single T cell receptor beta chain. The method was immunoSEQ multiplex PCR; TCRdb's version includes in-frame clones alone and lacks a portion of them. This table has 250,000 to 300,000 clones, about nine tenths appearing once. The entry originates in a study of blood T cell repertoires in COVID-19. In the study overall: Samples taken during acute and convalescent COVID-19 were collected in the United States, Italy and Spain. T cells, B-cell-depleted T cells, or PBMCs provided the cDNA or gDNA that served as material.

The sequence was collected from a middle-aged woman who had recovered from COVID-19. The specimen was peripheral blood.

The CDR3 DNA reads as TGTGCCAGCAGCTTTGGGGGCCCAGATACGCAGTATTTT. It codes for CASSFGGPDTQYF. V and J are TRBV7-2 and TRBJ2-3; D is possibly TRBD1 (6 bases). The CDR3 loop spans 13 amino acids. Trimming removed 3 bases at V and 4 bases at J, with 8 bases between. The germline gives CDR1 SGHTA, CDR2 FQGNSA. Drawing the rest from reference TRBV7-2 and TRBJ2-3, the complete variable domain is GAGVSQSPSNKVTEKGKDVELRCDPISGHTALYWYRQSLGQGLEFLIYFQGNSAPDKSGLPSDRFSAERTGGSVSTLTIQRTQQEDSAVYLCASSFGGPDTQYFGPGTRLTVL.